This T cell receptor beta chain stems from a study of response to subunit inactivated influenza vaccine. Study conclusions and caveats: Authors suggested each seasonal influenza vaccination recruits few new T cells.

Comments on this clonotype: What it binds is not known.

TCRdb reprocessed the RT-PCR reads with MiXCR, giving one entry per CDR3 protein. The sample consists of over 150,000 distinct CDR3 sequences, around 14% of them appearing once. V was cut by 4 bases and J by 0 bases, with 19 bases left in between. The CDR3 runs to 17 residues. The sequencing used CD8+ T cells sorted from PBMCs, collected around 5 days after vaccination. The origin of this receptor is a man in his fifties who received an inactivated influenza vaccine. The J gene is TRBJ2-7, the V gene TRBV23-1; D is perhaps TRBD1 (6 bases). TRBV23-1 is labeled an ORF, and its function is uncertain. The CDR3 bases are TGCGCCAGCAGTCTATCGGAGGACAGATGGGACTCCTACGAGCAGTACTTC. It yields the protein CASSLSEDRWDSYEQYF.